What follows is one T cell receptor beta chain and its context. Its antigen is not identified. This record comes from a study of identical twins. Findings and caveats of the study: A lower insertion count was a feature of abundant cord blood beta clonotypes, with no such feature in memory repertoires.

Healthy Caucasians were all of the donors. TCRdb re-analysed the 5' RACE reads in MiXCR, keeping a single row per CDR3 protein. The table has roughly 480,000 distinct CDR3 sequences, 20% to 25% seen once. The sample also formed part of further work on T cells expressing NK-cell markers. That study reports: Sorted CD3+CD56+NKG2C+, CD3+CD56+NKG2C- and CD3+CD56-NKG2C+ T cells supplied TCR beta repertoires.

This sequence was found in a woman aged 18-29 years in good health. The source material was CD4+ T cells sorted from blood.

The CDR3 DNA sequence: TGCAGCGTGACAGGGGCAGATACGCAGTATTTT. Its translation is CSVTGADTQYF. This sequence joins TRBV29-1 and TRBJ2-3, with 8 bases matching TRBD1. V lost 6 bases to trimming and J lost 4 bases; unmatched junction nucleotides: 0. CDR3 length: 11 amino acids. Germline CDR1 is SQVTM and CDR2 is ANQGSEA.